Below are 22 T cell receptor beta chains sequenced from a single sample in a study of cytomegalovirus exposure and HLA in healthy donors. TCRdb's copy holds only in-frame clones and misses some; the assay was immunoSEQ multiplex PCR. Of 90,000 to 150,000 clones listed, 70% to 90% are singletons. Sequencing was performed on PBMCs. The receptors come from a woman under 30 in good health and CMV-seropositive.

V is TRBV11-3 and J is TRBJ1-1; 7 positions agree with TRBD1. Germline V gives CDR1 SGHNT, CDR2 YENEEA. This CDR3 comprises 14 residues. V gave up 6 bases and J gave up 5 bases; unmatched junction bases: 9. For the CDR3, the DNA is TGTGCCAGCAGTCTGACAGGGTCTGGTACTGAAGCTTTCTTT. The encoded protein is CASSLTGSGTEAFF.

V gene TRBV6-6 combines with J gene TRBJ1-1; maybe TRBD1 (6 bases). The germline V gene encodes CDR1 MNHNY and CDR2 SVGAGI (reference sequence). The V end lost 6 bases, the J end lost 7 bases, and 15 bases lay between the germline ends. This CDR3 spans 13 amino acids. CDR3 residues: CASRRAQGFEAFF. The CDR3 region has the DNA TGTGCCAGCAGAAGGGCACAGGGATTTGAAGCTTTCTTT.

J is TRBJ1-1 and V is TRBV6-5, with D possibly TRBD1 on 5 matching bases. Trimming removed 0 bases from V and 4 bases from J, with 9 bases in between. CDR3 length equals 14 residues. Germline values: CDR1 MNHEY, CDR2 SVGAGI. The CDR3 loop reads CASSYSTGGTEAFF. CDR3 sequence (DNA): TGTGCCAGCAGTTACTCGACCGGGGGCACTGAAGCTTTCTTT.

The chain links TRBV9 to TRBJ1-1; tentative D call: TRBD1 (5 bases). The CDR3 spans 17 residues. Germline CDR1 reads SGDLS; CDR2 reads YYNGEE. The germline V and J ends were trimmed by 0 bases and 1 base, with 16 bases remaining between them. The CDR3 coding sequence is TGTGCCAGCAGCGTAGCCGAATCGACAGACCAGAACACTGAAGCTTTCTTT. This sequence encodes CASSVAESTDQNTEAFF.

The rearrangement links TRBV9 to TRBJ1-3; 7 bases align to TRBD1. The trim removed 0 bases at V and 0 bases at J, leaving 6 bases unmatched. The CDR3 has 17 amino acids. Germline CDR1 reads SGDLS; CDR2 reads YYNGEE. CDR3 nucleotides: TGTGCCAGCAGCGTAGGGGGACAGCCGAGCTCTGGAAACACCATATATTTT. Translation: CASSVGGQPSSGNTIYF.

The chain uses TRBV10-3 and TRBJ2-3; 8 bases are shared with TRBD2. V was clipped by 3 bases and J by 4 bases; unmatched bases: 6. Per germline, CDR1 ENHRY and CDR2 SYGVKD. CDR3 length: 15 amino acids. The CDR3 spells CAISESGGQADTQYF. DNA of the CDR3: TGTGCCATCAGTGAATCGGGGGGGCAGGCAGATACGCAGTATTTT.

The chain links TRBV7-2 to TRBJ2-3, with TRBD2 matching 8 bases. J lost 4 bases, V lost 1 base, and 7 bases had no gene match. CDR1 SGHTA and CDR2 FQGNSA come from the germline V gene. The CDR3 length is 16 residues. This CDR3 reads CASSLVPGGPPDTQYF. For the CDR3, the DNA is TGTGCCAGCAGCTTAGTCCCGGGAGGGCCCCCAGATACGCAGTATTTT.

The chain couples TRBV5-5 to TRBJ2-7, with a weak D call TRBD1 (6 bases). Per the germline V gene, CDR1 is SGHKS and CDR2 is YYEKEE (reference sequence). The CDR3 is 13 amino acids. The V gene lost 2 bases and the J gene lost 4 bases, with 10 bases spanning the gap. Written as DNA, the CDR3 is TGTGCCAGCAGCTTCACACAGGGTTACGAGCAGTACTTC. Translating it yields CASSFTQGYEQYF.

The chain combines TRBV6-5 with TRBJ1-1; D unclear. The length of the CDR3 is 11 residues. The germline V and J ends were trimmed by 11 bases and 3 bases, with 10 bases remaining between them. Germline loops: CDR1 MNHEY, CDR2 SVGAGI. The CDR3 DNA follows: TGTGCCGCACGCGGCCACACTGAAGCTTTCTTT. Protein: CAARGHTEAFF.

This sequence joins TRBV19 and TRBJ2-7; 9 bases align to TRBD2. The CDR3 contains 15 residues. After removal of 5 bases from V and 3 bases from J, the junction contained 8 bases not matched to a gene. The V gene's germline CDR1 is LNHDA and CDR2 SQIVND (reference sequence). CDR3 protein: CASSVTTSGDYEQYF. As DNA, the CDR3 is TGTGCCAGTAGTGTGACGACTAGCGGAGACTACGAGCAGTACTTC.

The table lists this clone with many counts. The V and J genes are TRBV5-1 and TRBJ1-6; D may be TRBD1 (6 bases). The CDR3 spans 14 residues. CDR1 and CDR2 from the germline V gene are SGHRS and YFSETQ. V was trimmed by 4 bases and J by 5 bases, leaving 10 bases between them. CDR3 in DNA: TGCGCCAGCAGCCCGGGACATAATAATTCACCCCTCCACTTT. It specifies CASSPGHNNSPLHF.

This clone was found once. The chain uses TRBV4-1 and TRBJ2-2, with 8 bases aligning to TRBD2. Germline V gene sequence: CDR1 MGHRA, CDR2 YSYEKL. This CDR3 is 16 amino acids long. J was trimmed by 5 bases and V by 1 base; bases with no gene match: 6. The chain's CDR3 is CASSQVPGGRTGELFF. DNA of the CDR3: TGCGCCAGCAGCCAAGTGCCGGGAGGGCGAACCGGGGAGCTGTTTTTT.

This clone was found once. The V gene is TRBV20-1, the J gene TRBJ1-4; D remains ambiguous. The CDR3 is made up of 10 amino acids. With 6 bases removed from V and 11 bases from J, the gap between germline ends came to 10 bases. Per the germline V gene, CDR1 is DFQATT and CDR2 is SNEGSKA (reference sequence). The CDR3 nucleotides are TGCAGTGCCCCCTTGTCTAAACTGTTTTTT. Translating gives CSAPLSKLFF.

CDR3 sequence: CASSQDPRETQYF. In DNA, the CDR3 is TGCGCCAGCAGCCAAGATCCTAGGGAGACCCAGTACTTC. The chain is built from TRBV4-1 and TRBJ2-5; D uncertain. This CDR3 has 13 amino acids. Germline CDR1 MGHRA, CDR2 YSYEKL. V was shortened by 0 bases and J by 5 bases, with 7 bases between the two germline ends.

The chain is built from TRBV2 and TRBJ1-4; perhaps TRBD1 as D (5 bases). The CDR3 consists of 15 residues. Germline CDR1 SNHLY, CDR2 FYNNEI. The V end was cut by 8 bases, the J end by 3 bases, with 16 bases between. CDR3 in amino acids: CASVLRSGSNEKLFF. The DNA of the CDR3 is TGTGCCAGCGTACTTCGGTCAGGGTCTAATGAAAAACTGTTTTTT.

The J gene is TRBJ1-5, the V gene TRBV6-1, with 7 bases that match TRBD1. Germline assignment: CDR1 MNHNS and CDR2 SASEGT. J gave up 3 bases and V 8 bases, and 7 bases lay outside the gene matches. CDR3 length: 14 residues. CDR3: CASLRGRVNQPQHF. The CDR3 DNA sequence: TGTGCCAGCTTAAGGGGGCGAGTCAATCAGCCCCAGCATTTT.

This clone was recorded a few times. The V call is TRBV19, the J call TRBJ1-5, with a weak D call TRBD1 (5 bases). The CDR3 extends over 14 amino acids. V was pared by 6 bases and J by 1 base, with 10 bases between. In germline, CDR1 is LNHDA, CDR2 SQIVND (reference sequence). The CDR3 DNA reads as TGTGCCAGTAGCGAGCGACAGAGCAATCAGCCCCAGCATTTT. Its protein is CASSERQSNQPQHF.

The CDR3 region is CASSPGGQGSWFFYGYTF. The DNA of the CDR3 is TGTGCCAGCTCACCTGGCGGACAGGGGTCTTGGTTCTTCTATGGCTACACCTTC. The chain uses TRBV18 and TRBJ1-2; TRBD1 aligns across 9 bases. The CDR3 has 18 residues. V trimming: 3 bases; J trimming: 4 bases; junction bases outside the gene matches: 15. Looked up from germline, CDR1 is KGHSH and CDR2 is LQKENI. The variable domain in full, with the rest retrieved from reference TRBV18 and TRBJ1-2, is NAGVMQNPRHLVRRRGQEARLRCSPMKGHSHVYWYRQLPEEGLKFMVYLQKENIIDESGMPKERFSAEFPKEGPSILRIQQVVRGDSAAYFCASSPGGQGSWFFYGYTFGSGTRLTVV.

This sequence joins TRBV7-9 and TRBJ2-1, with 7 positions matching TRBD2. The CDR3 is 15 amino acids. Germline values: CDR1 SEHNR, CDR2 FQNEAQ (reference sequence). The V and J ends lost 1 base and 6 bases, in that order; junction bases with no gene match: 6. CDR3 coding DNA: TGTGCCAGCAGCTTAGTTTCGGGAGGACGCAATGAGCAGTTCTTC. Its translation: CASSLVSGGRNEQFF.

This clone was seen just once. The rearrangement uses TRBV19 and TRBJ2-1; 11 bases are shared with TRBD1. The length of the CDR3 is 15 residues. Germline CDR1 LNHDA, CDR2 SQIVND (reference sequence). With V trimmed by 3 bases and J by 9 bases, 7 bases remained unmatched. CDR3 DNA: TGTGCCAGTAGTATCGGGACAGGGGGATACGGTGAGCAGTTCTTC. Protein sequence: CASSIGTGGYGEQFF.

In its sample, this clone was seen a few times. The chain carries TRBV2 and TRBJ1-2; tentatively, D is TRBD1 (6 bases). The CDR3 has 13 amino acids. The germline CDR1 and CDR2 sequences are SNHLY and FYNNEI. Trimming left V 6 bases short and J 7 bases short, with 15 bases between. CDR3 DNA: TGTGCCAGCAGCGCACCGGGACAATTTGGCTACACCTTC. Amino acid sequence: CASSAPGQFGYTF.

V usage is TRBV12-5 and J usage is TRBJ2-3, with D possibly TRBD1 on 5 matching bases. The CDR3 runs to 12 residues. Trimming took 7 bases from V and 1 from J, leaving 6 bases between them. Germline V lookup: CDR1 LGHNT, CDR2 FRNRAP. In DNA form, the CDR3 reads TGTGCTAGTGAAGGGGGCACAGATACGCAGTATTTT. Its protein product is CASEGGTDTQYF. The full variable domain, rest sourced from reference TRBV12-5 and TRBJ2-3, is DARVTQTPRHKVTEMGQEVTMRCQPILGHNTVFWYRQTMMQGLELLAYFRNRAPLDDSGMPKDRFSAEMPDATLATLKIQPSEPRDSAVYFCASEGGTDTQYFGPGTRLTVL.